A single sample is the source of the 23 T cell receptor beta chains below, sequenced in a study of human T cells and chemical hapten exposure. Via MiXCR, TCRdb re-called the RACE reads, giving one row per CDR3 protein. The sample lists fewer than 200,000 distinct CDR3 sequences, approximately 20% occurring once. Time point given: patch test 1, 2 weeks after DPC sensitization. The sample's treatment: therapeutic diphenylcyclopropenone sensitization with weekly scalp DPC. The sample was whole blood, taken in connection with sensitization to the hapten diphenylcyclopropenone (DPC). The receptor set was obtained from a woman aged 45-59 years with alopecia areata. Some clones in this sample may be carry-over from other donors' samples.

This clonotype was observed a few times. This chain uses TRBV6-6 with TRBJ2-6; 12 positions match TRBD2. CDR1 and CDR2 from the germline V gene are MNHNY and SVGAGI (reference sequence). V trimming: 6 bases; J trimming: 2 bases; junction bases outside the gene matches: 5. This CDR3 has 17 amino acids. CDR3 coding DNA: TGTGCCAGCAGCCAGACTAGCGGGAGTCCTGGGGCCAACGTCCTGACTTTC. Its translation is CASSQTSGSPGANVLTF.

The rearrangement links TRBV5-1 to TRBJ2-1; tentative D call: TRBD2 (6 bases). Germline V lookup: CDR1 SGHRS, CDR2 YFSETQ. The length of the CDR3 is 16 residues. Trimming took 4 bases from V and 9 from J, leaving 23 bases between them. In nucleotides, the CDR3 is TGCGCCAGCAGCCCCCTACCGACTAGAGAGAAGGTTGAGCAGTTCTTC. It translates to CASSPLPTREKVEQFF.

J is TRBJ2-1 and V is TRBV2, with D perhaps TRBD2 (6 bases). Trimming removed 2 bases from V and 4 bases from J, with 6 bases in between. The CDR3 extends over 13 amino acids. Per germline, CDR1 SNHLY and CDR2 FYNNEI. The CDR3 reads CASSERGYNEQFF. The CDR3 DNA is TGTGCCAGCAGTGAACGGGGGTACAATGAGCAGTTCTTC.

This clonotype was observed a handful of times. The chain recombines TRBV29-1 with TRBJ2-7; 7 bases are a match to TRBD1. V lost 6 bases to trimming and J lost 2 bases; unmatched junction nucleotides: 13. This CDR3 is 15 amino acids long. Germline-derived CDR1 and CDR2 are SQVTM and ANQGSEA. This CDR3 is CSVGEPGQLTYEQYF. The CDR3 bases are TGCAGCGTCGGAGAACCGGGACAGCTCACCTACGAGCAGTACTTC.

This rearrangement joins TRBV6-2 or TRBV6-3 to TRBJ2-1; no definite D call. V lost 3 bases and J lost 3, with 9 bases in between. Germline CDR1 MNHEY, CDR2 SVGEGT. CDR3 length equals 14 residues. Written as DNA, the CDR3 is TGTGCCAGCAGTTATTCCGGAGTCTACAATGAGCAGTTCTTC. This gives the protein CASSYSGVYNEQFF.

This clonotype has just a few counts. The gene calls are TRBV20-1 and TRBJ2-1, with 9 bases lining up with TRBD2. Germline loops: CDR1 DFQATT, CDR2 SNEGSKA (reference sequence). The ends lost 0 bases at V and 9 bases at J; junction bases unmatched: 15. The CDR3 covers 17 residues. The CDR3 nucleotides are TGCAGTGCTAGAGATGGCCGGGGCGGGACTAGCTCCGGTGAGCAGTTCTTC. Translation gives CSARDGRGGTSSGEQFF.

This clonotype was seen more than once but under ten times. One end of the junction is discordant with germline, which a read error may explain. The CDR3 DNA sequence: TGCAGCGCTTCACAGGGCGGAGATACGCAGTGGTTT. It codes for CSASQGGDTQWF. This chain joins TRBV29-1 and TRBJ2-3, with D possibly being TRBD1 (6 bases). This CDR3 spans 12 amino acids. Germline V lookup: CDR1 SQVTM, CDR2 ANQGSEA.

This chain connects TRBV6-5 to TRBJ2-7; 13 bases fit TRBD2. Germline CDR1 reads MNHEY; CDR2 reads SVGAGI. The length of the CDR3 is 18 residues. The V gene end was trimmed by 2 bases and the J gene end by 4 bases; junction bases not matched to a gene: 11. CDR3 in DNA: TGTGCCAGCAGTTACGGGACTGGACTAGCGGGAGAGAAGTACGAGCAGTACTTC. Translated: CASSYGTGLAGEKYEQYF.

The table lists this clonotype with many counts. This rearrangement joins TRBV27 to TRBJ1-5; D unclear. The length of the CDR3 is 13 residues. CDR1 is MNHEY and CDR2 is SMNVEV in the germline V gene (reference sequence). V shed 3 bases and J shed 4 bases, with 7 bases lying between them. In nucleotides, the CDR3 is TGTGCCAGCAGTTTCGGGCCTAATCAGCCCCAGCATTTT. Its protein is CASSFGPNQPQHF.

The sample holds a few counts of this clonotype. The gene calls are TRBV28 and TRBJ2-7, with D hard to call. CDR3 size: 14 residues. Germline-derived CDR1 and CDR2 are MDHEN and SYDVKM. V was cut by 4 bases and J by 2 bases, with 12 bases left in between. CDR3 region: CASSSPTLPYEQYF. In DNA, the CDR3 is TGTGCCAGCAGTTCCCCGACACTACCCTACGAGCAGTACTTC.

The CDR3 protein is CSASGLAASYEQYF. The CDR3 DNA follows: TGCAGTGCTAGTGGACTAGCGGCTTCCTACGAGCAGTACTTC. This chain links TRBV20-1 with TRBJ2-7, with TRBD2 matching over 10 bases. CDR3 length: 14 amino acids. CDR1 and CDR2 (germline): DFQATT, SNEGSKA (reference sequence). The junction had 3 bases not matched to a gene; V was cut back by 3 bases and J by 1 base.

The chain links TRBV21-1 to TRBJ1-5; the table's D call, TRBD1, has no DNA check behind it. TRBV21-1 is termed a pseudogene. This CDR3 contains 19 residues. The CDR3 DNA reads TGTGCCAGTAGCAATTTCGGAGAACAGGGGGCGCGTTGCAATCAGCCCCAGCATTTT. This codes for CASSNFGEQGARCNQPQHF.

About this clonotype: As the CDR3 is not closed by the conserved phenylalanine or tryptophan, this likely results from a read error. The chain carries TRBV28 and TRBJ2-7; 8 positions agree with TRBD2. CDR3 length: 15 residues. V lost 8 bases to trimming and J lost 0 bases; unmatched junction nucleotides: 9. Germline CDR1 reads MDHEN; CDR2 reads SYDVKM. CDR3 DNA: TGTGCCAGCGCCCTAGCGCTAGCGGGCTCCTACGAGCAGTACTCC. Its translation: CASALALAGSYEQYS.

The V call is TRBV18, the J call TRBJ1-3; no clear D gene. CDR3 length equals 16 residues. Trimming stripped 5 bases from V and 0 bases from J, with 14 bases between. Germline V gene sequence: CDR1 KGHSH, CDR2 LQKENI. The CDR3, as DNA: TGTGCCAGCTCATCCTTGGACGGGCGCTCTGGAAACACCATATATTTT. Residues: CASSSLDGRSGNTIYF.

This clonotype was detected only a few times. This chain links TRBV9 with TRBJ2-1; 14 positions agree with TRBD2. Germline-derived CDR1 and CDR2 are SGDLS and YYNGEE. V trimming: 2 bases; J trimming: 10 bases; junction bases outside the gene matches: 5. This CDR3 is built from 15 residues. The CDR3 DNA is TGTGCCAGCAGCGTCGGGACTAGCGGGAGTGAAGAGCAGTTCTTC. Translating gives CASSVGTSGSEEQFF.

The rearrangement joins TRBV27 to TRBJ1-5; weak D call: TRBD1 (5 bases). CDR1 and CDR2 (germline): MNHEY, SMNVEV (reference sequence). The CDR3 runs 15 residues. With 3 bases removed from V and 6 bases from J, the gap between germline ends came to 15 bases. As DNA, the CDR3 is TGTGCCAGCAGTTTCCGGGGGGATCAAGGTCAGCCCCAGCATTTT. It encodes CASSFRGDQGQPQHF.

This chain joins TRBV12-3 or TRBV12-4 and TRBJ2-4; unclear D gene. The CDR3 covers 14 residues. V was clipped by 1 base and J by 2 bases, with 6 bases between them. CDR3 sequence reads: CASSLGGTKNIQYF. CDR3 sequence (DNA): TGTGCCAGCAGTTTAGGTGGGACCAAAAACATTCAGTACTTC.

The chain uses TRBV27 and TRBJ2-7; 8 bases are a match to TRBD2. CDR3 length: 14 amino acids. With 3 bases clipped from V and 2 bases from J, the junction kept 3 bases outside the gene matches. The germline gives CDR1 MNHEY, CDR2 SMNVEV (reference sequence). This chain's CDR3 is CASSFSGVAYEQYF. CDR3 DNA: TGTGCCAGCAGTTTTAGCGGGGTAGCCTACGAGCAGTACTTC.

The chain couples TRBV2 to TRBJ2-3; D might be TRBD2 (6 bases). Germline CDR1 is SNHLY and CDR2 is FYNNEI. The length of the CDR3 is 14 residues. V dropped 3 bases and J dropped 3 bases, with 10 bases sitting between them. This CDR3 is CASSDRTTTDTQYF. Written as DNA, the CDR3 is TGTGCCAGCAGTGATAGGACTACTACAGATACGCAGTATTTT.

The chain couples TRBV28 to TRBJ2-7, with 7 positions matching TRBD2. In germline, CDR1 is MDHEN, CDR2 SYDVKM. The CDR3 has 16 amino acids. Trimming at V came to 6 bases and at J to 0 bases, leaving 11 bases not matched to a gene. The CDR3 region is CASREPGGIGSYEQYF. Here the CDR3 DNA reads TGTGCCAGCAGAGAACCGGGGGGAATAGGCTCCTACGAGCAGTACTTC.

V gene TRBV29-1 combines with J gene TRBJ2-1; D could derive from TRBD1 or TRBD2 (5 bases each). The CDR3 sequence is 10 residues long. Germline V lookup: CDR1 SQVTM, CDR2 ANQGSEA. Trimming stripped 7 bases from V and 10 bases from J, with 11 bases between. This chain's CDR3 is CSAGGYEQFF. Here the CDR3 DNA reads TGCAGCGCTGGGGGATACGAGCAGTTCTTC.

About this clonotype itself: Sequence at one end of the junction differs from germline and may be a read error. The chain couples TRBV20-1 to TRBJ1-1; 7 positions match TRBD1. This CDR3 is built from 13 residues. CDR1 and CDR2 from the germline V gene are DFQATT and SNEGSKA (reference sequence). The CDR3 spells CSDRQGEGTEAFF. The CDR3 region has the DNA TGCAGTGATAGACAGGGAGAAGGCACTGAAGCTTTCTTT.

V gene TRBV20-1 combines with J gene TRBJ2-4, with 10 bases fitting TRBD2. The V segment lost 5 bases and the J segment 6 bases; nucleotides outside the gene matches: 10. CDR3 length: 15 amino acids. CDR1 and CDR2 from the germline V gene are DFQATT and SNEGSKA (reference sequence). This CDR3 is CSAAADSGRLNIQYF. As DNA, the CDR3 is TGCAGTGCTGCGGCGGATAGCGGGAGGCTAAACATTCAGTACTTC.